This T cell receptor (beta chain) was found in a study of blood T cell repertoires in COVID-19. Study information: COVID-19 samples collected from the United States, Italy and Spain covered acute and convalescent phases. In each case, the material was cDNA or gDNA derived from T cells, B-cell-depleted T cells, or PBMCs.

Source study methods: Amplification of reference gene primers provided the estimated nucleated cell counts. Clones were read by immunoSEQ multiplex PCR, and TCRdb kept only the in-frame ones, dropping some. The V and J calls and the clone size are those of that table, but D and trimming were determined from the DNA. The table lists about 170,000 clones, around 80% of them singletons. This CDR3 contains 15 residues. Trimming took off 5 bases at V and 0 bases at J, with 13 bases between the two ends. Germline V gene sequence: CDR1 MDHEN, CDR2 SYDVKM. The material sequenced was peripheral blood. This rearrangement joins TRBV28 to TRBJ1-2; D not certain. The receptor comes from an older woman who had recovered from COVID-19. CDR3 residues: CASSPLGSANYGYTF. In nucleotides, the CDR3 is TGTGCCAGCAGTCCCCTGGGCAGTGCTAACTATGGCTACACCTTC.